This TCR beta chain originates from a study of blood T cell repertoires in COVID-19. In the original processing: The authors estimated nucleated cell counts from reference gene primer amplification. Some clones are missing from TCRdb's copy, which holds only in-frame ones; the method was immunoSEQ multiplex PCR. D and trimming were read from the DNA, whereas the V and J calls and clone size are those reported in that table. Of more than 450,000 clones in the sample, about nine tenths were seen once. The CDR3 length is 15 residues. Looked up from germline, CDR1 is KGHSH and CDR2 is LQKENI. Trimming took 1 base from V and 2 from J, leaving 9 bases between them. Symptom resolution, clearance, or two negative PCRs marked the recovered donors of Cohort 3.

This chain uses TRBV18 with TRBJ1-5, with D perhaps matching TRBD1 (5 bases). Input material: PBMCs or T cells enriched from blood (not recorded which). The origin of this receptor is a young woman who had recovered from COVID-19. CDR3 sequence: CASSPQGNGNQPQHF. The CDR3 DNA sequence: TGTGCCAGCTCACCACAGGGGAACGGCAATCAGCCCCAGCATTTT. Supplemented by reference TRBV18 and TRBJ1-5, the full variable domain reads NAGVMQNPRHLVRRRGQEARLRCSPMKGHSHVYWYRQLPEEGLKFMVYLQKENIIDESGMPKERFSAEFPKEGPSILRIQQVVRGDSAAYFCASSPQGNGNQPQHFGDGTRLSIL.